These 27 T cell receptor beta chains came from one sample sequenced in a study of Graves' ophthalmopathy and Graves' hyperthyroidism. The sequenced template was RNA, covering the TCR beta CDR3 region. Second-round multiplex PCR followed a first-round RT-PCR using HTBI primers. TCRdb recomputed calls from the multiplex PCR reads with MiXCR, one row per CDR3 protein. This table holds about 620,000 distinct CDR3 sequences, 22% found once. The sample comprised peripheral blood. These receptors were obtained from a woman aged 18-29 years with stable Graves' hyperthyroidism. Some clones in this sample may be carry-over from other donors' samples.

This clonotype was seen at least ten times. One end of the junction does not line up with germline, which may come from a read error. V is TRBV6-1 and J is TRBJ2-4; TRBD1 is a possible D gene (5 bases). This CDR3 is built from 14 residues. Germline CDR1 is MNHNS and CDR2 is SASEGT. The CDR3 loop reads CASKKNTGDGIKYF. The CDR3 DNA reads as TGTGCCAGCAAGAAAAATACAGGTGACGGCATTAAGTACTTC.

The chain is built from TRBV28 and TRBJ1-1; 7 bases line up with TRBD1. Germline V gene data show CDR1 as MDHEN and CDR2 as SYDVKM. This CDR3 comprises 15 residues. The ends lost 10 bases at V and 0 bases at J; junction bases unmatched: 11. The CDR3 loop reads CATSTGYNLNTEAFF. Written as DNA, the CDR3 is TGTGCCACCTCGACAGGGTATAACCTGAACACTGAAGCTTTCTTT.

This clonotype was observed many times. This chain joins TRBV10-3 and TRBJ2-2, with D unresolved. V gave up 6 bases and J gave up 0 bases, with 8 bases separating them. The CDR3 runs 14 residues. CDR1 and CDR2 from the germline V gene are ENHRY and SYGVKD. CDR3 residues: CAISGRSNTGELFF. In DNA form, the CDR3 reads TGTGCCATCAGCGGACGCTCGAACACCGGGGAGCTGTTTTTT.

The chain has TRBV20-1 and TRBJ2-2; TRBD2 agrees at 14 bases. Germline assignment: CDR1 DFQATT and CDR2 SNEGSKA (reference sequence). The CDR3 is 16 amino acids. V was pared by 1 base and J by 6 bases, with 4 bases of the junction left unmatched. The CDR3 DNA reads TGCAGTGCTAGAGTCGAGACTAGCGGGGGGGCCGGGGAGCTGTTTTTT. Translation: CSARVETSGGAGELFF.

This clonotype came up a few times. This chain uses TRBV6-2 or TRBV6-3 with TRBJ2-2; TRBD2 might be the D (6 bases). V dropped 0 bases and J dropped 5 bases, with 13 bases sitting between them. The CDR3 length is 16 residues. Per germline, CDR1 MNHEY and CDR2 SVGEGT. DNA for the CDR3: TGTGCCAGCAGTTACTCGCCAGCGCGGGGAACCGGGGAGCTGTTTTTT. Protein sequence: CASSYSPARGTGELFF.

This clonotype was counted ten times or more. The rearrangement joins TRBV15 to TRBJ1-2; no clear D. The V and J ends lost 0 bases and 6 bases respectively, with 14 bases between them. The germline gives CDR1 LNHNV, CDR2 YYDKDF (reference sequence). The CDR3 totals 15 residues. CDR3 sequence reads: CATSRDRTPVDGYTF. The CDR3 coding sequence is TGTGCCACCAGCAGAGATCGGACGCCTGTGGATGGCTACACCTTC.

This clonotype was counted at least ten times. A much larger clone lies one base from this, so it may be a read error. The chain uses TRBV9 and TRBJ1-1, with D unresolved. This CDR3 has 13 residues. In germline, CDR1 is SGDLS, CDR2 YYNGEE. Trimming took off 0 bases at V and 3 bases at J, with 6 bases between the two ends. The CDR3 nucleotides read TGTGCCAGCAGCGTAGTGTTGGACACTGAAGCTTTCTTT. Protein product: CASSVVLDTEAFF.

This clonotype occurred many times. The V and J genes are TRBV3-1 and TRBJ1-1; D perhaps matches TRBD1 (5 bases). Per the germline V gene, CDR1 is LGHDT and CDR2 is YNNKEL (reference sequence). The CDR3 sequence is 13 residues long. V was pared by 3 bases and J by 5 bases, with 10 bases between. The CDR3 coding sequence is TGTGCCAGCAGCCAGGGAAGGGGAACTGAAGCTTTCTTT. Protein product: CASSQGRGTEAFF.

This clonotype was seen many times. The chain links TRBV19 to TRBJ1-2; TRBD1 matches at 10 bases. Per germline, CDR1 LNHDA and CDR2 SQIVND (reference sequence). Unmatched junction bases numbered 3, after V lost 2 bases and J lost 3 bases. The CDR3 sequence is 15 residues long. The CDR3 sequence: CASSIRDRGHYGYTF. CDR3 DNA: TGTGCCAGTAGTATACGGGACAGGGGACACTATGGCTACACCTTC.

A few counts support this clonotype. The V and J genes are TRBV6-1 and TRBJ1-1, with D uncertain. The CDR3 contains 13 residues. Germline V lookup: CDR1 MNHNS, CDR2 SASEGT. V dropped 6 bases and J dropped 5 bases, with 13 bases sitting between them. The CDR3 is CASREVKGTEAFF. The CDR3 DNA reads TGTGCCAGCAGGGAGGTGAAAGGGACTGAAGCTTTCTTT.

V gene TRBV14 combines with J gene TRBJ2-7, with D perhaps matching TRBD1 or TRBD2 (5 bases each). The germline CDR1 and CDR2 sequences are SGHDN and FVKESK. The CDR3 runs to 12 residues. Trimming cost V 8 bases and J 6 bases, with 14 bases left between them. The CDR3 DNA follows: TGTGCCAGCGGGGGACCAGGAGGCGAGCAGTACTTC. Translated: CASGGPGGEQYF.

This clonotype was seen repeatedly, ten times or more. V and J are TRBV2 and TRBJ2-5; perhaps TRBD2 as D (7 bases). The V gene's germline CDR1 is SNHLY and CDR2 FYNNEI. The CDR3 totals 15 residues. Trimming removed 7 bases from V and 1 base from J, with 16 bases in between. CDR3 sequence (DNA): TGTGCCAGCAACCCCATGGCGGGGGCCCAAGAGACCCAGTACTTC. This translates into CASNPMAGAQETQYF.

This clonotype appeared many times. The genes are TRBV9 and TRBJ2-7; a possible D gene is TRBD1 (6 bases). Looked up from germline, CDR1 is SGDLS and CDR2 is YYNGEE. The V gene lost 3 bases and the J gene lost 1 base, with 11 bases spanning the gap. The CDR3 is 14 amino acids. The CDR3 region has the DNA TGTGCCAGCAGCGACAACAGGGATTCCTACGAGCAGTACTTC. As protein: CASSDNRDSYEQYF.

The chain recombines TRBV2 with TRBJ1-5; D gene ambiguous. The CDR3 extends over 15 amino acids. The germline CDR1 and CDR2 sequences are SNHLY and FYNNEI. The germline V and J ends were trimmed by 6 bases and 0 bases, with 12 bases remaining between them. CDR3 sequence: CASRVAGYSNQPQHF. The CDR3 region has the DNA TGTGCCAGCAGGGTTGCGGGGTATAGCAATCAGCCCCAGCATTTT.

At least ten counts were recorded for this clonotype. The V gene is TRBV27, the J gene TRBJ1-6; 8 bases match TRBD1. The CDR3 length is 14 residues. V lost 10 bases and J lost 8; bases outside the gene matches: 10. Germline loops: CDR1 MNHEY, CDR2 SMNVEV (reference sequence). CDR3 protein: CATSTGEGYSPLHF. For the CDR3, the DNA is TGTGCCACTTCGACAGGGGAGGGTTATTCACCCCTCCACTTT.

The chain joins TRBV20-1 to TRBJ2-5, with D tentatively TRBD2 (6 bases). Germline V gene lookup returns CDR1 DFQATT and CDR2 SNEGSKA (reference sequence). The CDR3 contains 15 residues. V was trimmed by 6 bases and J by 0 bases, leaving 17 bases between them. This chain's CDR3 is CSADPGRLNQETQYF. In DNA form, the CDR3 reads TGCAGTGCAGACCCCGGGAGATTAAACCAAGAGACCCAGTACTTC.

This clonotype was seen a few times. The chain employs TRBV12-3 or TRBV12-4 and TRBJ1-2, with D tentatively TRBD1 (5 bases). The CDR3 spans 11 residues. Trimming shortened V by 9 bases and J by 8 bases, and 13 bases separated the two germline ends. This CDR3 is CASRGGRGYTF. The CDR3, as DNA: TGTGCCAGTAGGGGAGGGCGGGGCTACACCTTC.

This clonotype showed up many times. The CDR3, as DNA: TGTGCCAGCAGTTTGGCGGGGGCTGTCGGCTACACCTTC. It translates to CASSLAGAVGYTF. The chain combines TRBV12-3 or TRBV12-4 with TRBJ1-2, with D tentatively TRBD1 (6 bases). This CDR3 contains 13 residues. With 3 bases removed from V and 8 bases from J, the gap between germline ends came to 13 bases.

This clonotype has ten or more counts. The rearrangement uses TRBV12-3 or TRBV12-4 and TRBJ1-1; 7 nucleotides agree with TRBD1. J gave up 1 base and V 6 bases, and 11 bases lay outside the gene matches. The CDR3 has 16 amino acids. The CDR3 nucleotides are TGTGCCAGCAGCCCCACAGGGGCACCACGGAACACTGAAGCTTTCTTT. It codes for CASSPTGAPRNTEAFF.

This clonotype was seen repeatedly, ten times or more. V is TRBV28 and J is TRBJ2-5; possibly TRBD1 for D (5 bases). Germline assignment: CDR1 MDHEN and CDR2 SYDVKM. The CDR3 consists of 14 residues. The V gene lost 5 bases and the J gene lost 1 base, with 11 bases spanning the gap. In DNA, the CDR3 is TGTGCCAGCAGTCCACTACAGGTCCAAGAGACCCAGTACTTC. This codes for CASSPLQVQETQYF.

The V gene is TRBV2, the J gene TRBJ1-2; TRBD1 aligns across 9 bases. After removal of 10 bases from V and 3 bases from J, the junction contained 6 bases not matched to a gene. The germline gives CDR1 SNHLY, CDR2 FYNNEI. CDR3 length equals 13 residues. The CDR3 DNA reads as TGTGCCACGAGGGACAGGGTCGACTATGGCTACACCTTC. Its protein is CATRDRVDYGYTF. Together with reference TRBV2 and TRBJ1-2, the CDR3 gives the full variable domain: EPEVTQTPSHQVTQMGQEVILRCVPISNHLYFYWYRQILGQKVEFLVSFYNNEISEKSEIFDDQFSVERPDGSNFTLKIRSTKLEDSAMYFCATRDRVDYGYTFGSGTRLTVV.

This clonotype was seen many times. The chain has TRBV6-1 and TRBJ1-5; maybe TRBD1 (5 bases). The germline V gene has CDR1 MNHNS and CDR2 SASEGT. V lost 0 bases to trimming and J lost 3 bases, with 9 bases between them. CDR3 length: 15 amino acids. CDR3 in amino acids: CASSEAAGTNQPQHF. The CDR3 DNA reads as TGTGCCAGCAGTGAAGCGGCCGGGACCAATCAGCCCCAGCATTTT.

This clonotype was detected many times. The J gene is TRBJ2-2, the V gene TRBV5-1, with 7 bases aligning to TRBD1. CDR1 is SGHRS and CDR2 is YFSETQ in the germline V gene. The J segment lost 4 bases and the V segment lost 4 bases, leaving 10 bases of the junction unmatched. The CDR3 is 16 residues long. The CDR3 is CASSTRQGGSTGELFF. The CDR3 region has the DNA TGCGCCAGCAGCACGAGACAGGGTGGGAGCACCGGGGAGCTGTTTTTT.

There are a few counts of this clonotype. This chain joins TRBV12-3 or TRBV12-4 and TRBJ2-7; D unresolved. This CDR3 spans 14 amino acids. V gave up 3 bases and J gave up 7 bases, with 16 bases separating them. As DNA, the CDR3 is TGTGCCAGCAGTTTGGCCCGCCGGACGAAGGAGCAGTACTTC. It is translated as CASSLARRTKEQYF.

CDR3 in DNA: TGTGCCAGCAGGTCCTCGTCCAGGGGGCGGGACACCGGGGAGCTGTTTTTT. Its translation: CASRSSSRGRDTGELFF. The chain has TRBV13 and TRBJ2-2, with TRBD1 matching 8 bases. The CDR3 runs to 17 residues. Germline V gene lookup returns CDR1 PRHDT and CDR2 FYEKMQ (reference sequence). Trimming at V came to 6 bases and at J to 3 bases, leaving 12 bases not matched to a gene.

This clonotype was picked up many times. One end of the junction varies from germline; a read error may be responsible. The V and J genes are TRBV6-1 and TRBJ2-5; D uncertain. CDR3 length: 13 residues. Germline V gene data show CDR1 as MNHNS and CDR2 as SASEGT. CDR3 DNA sequence: TGTGCCAGCAGCAGGACCCTCCAAGGGACCCAGTACTTC. This sequence encodes CASSRTLQGTQYF.

In its sample, this clonotype was seen a few times. The V and J genes are TRBV24-1 and TRBJ1-1; 8 positions agree with TRBD1. Looked up from germline, CDR1 is KGHDR and CDR2 is SFDVKD. V gave up 4 bases and J gave up 4 bases; unmatched junction bases: 7. This CDR3 has 15 residues. The CDR3 loop reads CATSDAGTGITEAFF. CDR3 DNA sequence: TGTGCCACCAGTGACGCCGGGACAGGTATCACTGAAGCTTTCTTT.